Following are 25 T cell receptor beta chains from one sample sequenced in a study of cytomegalovirus exposure and HLA in healthy donors. Profiling relied on immunoSEQ multiplex PCR, and the TCRdb table lists in-frame clones only, not all of them. The sample shows about 95,000 clones, less than 85% of them seen only once. The source material was PBMCs. These receptors were collected from a man in his late teens or twenties in good health and CMV-seropositive.

V is TRBV5-1 and J is TRBJ2-3; D may be TRBD1 (5 bases). Trimming removed 3 bases at V and 4 bases at J, with 18 bases between. CDR1 SGHRS and CDR2 YFSETQ come from the germline V gene. The CDR3 length is 16 residues. Here the CDR3 DNA reads TGCGCCAGCAGCTCCCCTCAGGGTAGGGTCGCAGATACGCAGTATTTT. Amino acid sequence: CASSSPQGRVADTQYF.

CDR3 sequence reads: CASSVGGGAKNIQYF. The CDR3 DNA reads as TGTGCCAGCAGCGTAGGGGGAGGGGCCAAAAACATTCAGTACTTC. This chain uses TRBV9 with TRBJ2-4, with TRBD2 matching 7 bases. CDR1 and CDR2 from the germline V gene are SGDLS and YYNGEE. CDR3 size: 15 residues. V dropped 0 bases and J dropped 1; count of bases not matched to a gene: 1.

Only a few counts were recorded for this clone. The genes are TRBV10-3 and TRBJ2-5, with 8 bases identical to TRBD1. CDR1 is ENHRY and CDR2 is SYGVKD in the germline V gene. The CDR3 is 15 residues long. V lost 3 bases and J lost 4; bases outside the gene matches: 7. In DNA form, the CDR3 reads TGTGCCATCAGTGAAACCGGGACAGGACGAGAGACCCAGTACTTC. Protein sequence: CAISETGTGRETQYF.

The chain recombines TRBV7-9 with TRBJ1-2; D may be TRBD1 (6 bases). The ends were cut back, 5 bases at V and 8 bases at J, with 15 bases in the middle. The CDR3 totals 13 residues. Germline CDR1 is SEHNR and CDR2 is FQNEAQ (reference sequence). The CDR3 spells CASSHLTGRGYTF. The CDR3, as DNA: TGTGCCAGCAGCCACCTGACAGGTCGCGGCTACACCTTC. Complete variable domain (other parts from reference TRBV7-9 and TRBJ1-2): DTGVSQNPRHKITKRGQNVTFRCDPISEHNRLYWYRQTLGQGPEFLTYFQNEAQLEKSRLLSDRFSAERPKGSFSTLEIQRTEQGDSAMYLCASSHLTGRGYTFGSGTRLTVV.

This sequence joins TRBV27 and TRBJ2-6; 8 bases line up with TRBD2. With V trimmed by 3 bases and J by 5 bases, 3 bases remained unmatched. CDR1 and CDR2 (germline): MNHEY, SMNVEV (reference sequence). The CDR3 is made up of 15 amino acids. The CDR3 nucleotides are TGTGCCAGCAGTTTCCGGGAGGGGTGGGCCAACGTCCTGACTTTC. Encoded protein: CASSFREGWANVLTF.

J is TRBJ2-7 and V is TRBV4-1; TRBD1 matches at 9 bases. Germline V lookup: CDR1 MGHRA, CDR2 YSYEKL. The ends lost 3 bases at V and 4 bases at J; junction bases unmatched: 7. This CDR3 region has 15 residues. Here the CDR3 DNA reads TGCGCCAGCAGCCACGGAACAGGGGGCGGATACGAGCAGTACTTC. Its protein product is CASSHGTGGGYEQYF.

The J gene is TRBJ1-5, the V gene TRBV6-1; 7 bases are shared with TRBD1. V gave up 3 bases and J gave up 6 bases; unmatched junction bases: 8. Germline V gene sequence: CDR1 MNHNS, CDR2 SASEGT. This CDR3 region has 15 residues. The CDR3 protein is CASSEDTGAGQPQHF. DNA for the CDR3: TGTGCCAGCAGTGAGGATACAGGGGCAGGTCAGCCCCAGCATTTT.

The chain joins TRBV6-1 to TRBJ1-1; 9 bases align to TRBD1. Trimming took 6 bases from V and 2 from J; bases not matched to a gene: 4. CDR1 is MNHNS and CDR2 is SASEGT in the germline V gene. This CDR3 is built from 14 residues. The CDR3 DNA reads as TGTGCCAGCAGGCGGGACAGGGCTAACACTGAAGCTTTCTTT. This codes for CASRRDRANTEAFF.

The chain links TRBV5-6 to TRBJ2-1; TRBD1 matches at 8 bases. This CDR3 region has 12 residues. The J segment lost 9 bases and the V segment lost 4 bases, leaving 3 bases of the junction unmatched. From germline, CDR1 is SGHDT and CDR2 YYEEEE. The CDR3 DNA sequence: TGTGCCAGCAGCCTCAGGGGGCCTGAGCAGTTCTTC. Translating gives CASSLRGPEQFF.

The genes are TRBV28 and TRBJ1-2; 7 bases are shared with TRBD1. Germline-derived CDR1 and CDR2 are MDHEN and SYDVKM. The CDR3 extends over 13 amino acids. The J segment lost 8 bases and the V segment lost 6 bases, leaving 9 bases of the junction unmatched. CDR3 DNA sequence: TGTGCCAGCAGCTACAGGGGCTTTCAAGGCTACACCTTC. Translating it yields CASSYRGFQGYTF.

The chain has TRBV28 and TRBJ1-1; D may be TRBD1 (6 bases). Germline V gene data show CDR1 as MDHEN and CDR2 as SYDVKM. The CDR3 has 17 residues. V was clipped by 2 bases and J by 1 base, with 17 bases between them. The CDR3 coding sequence is TGTGCCAGCAGTTTACCTAAGGGACAAAGGACGAACACTGAAGCTTTCTTT. This translates into CASSLPKGQRTNTEAFF.

The V call is TRBV25-1, the J call TRBJ1-3; no reliable D call. CDR3 size: 15 residues. Germline V CDR1 and CDR2: MGHDK, SYGVNS. V lost 6 bases to trimming and J lost 0 bases, with 12 bases between them. Here the CDR3 reads CASRESGFSGNTIYF. The DNA for the CDR3 is TGTGCCAGCAGGGAAAGTGGCTTCTCTGGAAACACCATATATTTT.

The chain couples TRBV5-1 to TRBJ2-3, with D possibly being TRBD2 (7 bases). V gave up 7 bases and J gave up 6 bases, with 15 bases separating them. Germline V gene data show CDR1 as SGHRS and CDR2 as YFSETQ. CDR3 length: 13 amino acids. The CDR3 DNA is TGCGCCAGCGGCATTAGGGGGGGCGATACGCAGTATTTT. It yields the protein CASGIRGGDTQYF.

V gene TRBV28 combines with J gene TRBJ2-2; 10 positions match TRBD1. CDR1 MDHEN and CDR2 SYDVKM come from the germline V gene. This CDR3 is 16 amino acids long. V lost 1 base to trimming and J lost 6 bases; unmatched junction nucleotides: 5. CDR3: CASSLSGTGVAGELFF. In nucleotides, the CDR3 is TGTGCCAGCAGTTTATCCGGGACAGGGGTCGCCGGGGAGCTGTTTTTT.

The chain combines TRBV9 with TRBJ2-3; D unclear. The CDR3 covers 16 residues. CDR1 is SGDLS and CDR2 is YYNGEE in the germline V gene. V lost 0 bases to trimming and J lost 1 base, with 12 bases between them. The DNA of the CDR3 is TGTGCCAGCAGCGTAGGGCCGGAACGGGGCACAGATACGCAGTATTTT. Protein: CASSVGPERGTDTQYF.

J is TRBJ1-1 and V is TRBV7-9; possible D gene TRBD1, 5 bases. Trimming stripped 5 bases from V and 4 bases from J, with 11 bases between. Germline CDR1 reads SEHNR; CDR2 reads FQNEAQ (reference sequence). This CDR3 comprises 13 residues. The CDR3 nucleotides are TGTGCCAGCAGCCCCGAAGGGGTCACTGAAGCTTTCTTT. Residues: CASSPEGVTEAFF.

The V gene is TRBV27, the J gene TRBJ1-2; no definite D call. Germline loops: CDR1 MNHEY, CDR2 SMNVEV (reference sequence). CDR3 size: 16 residues. V shed 5 bases and J shed 3 bases, with 19 bases lying between them. The CDR3 loop is CASSPLGSSGYYGYTF. CDR3 nucleotides: TGTGCCAGCAGTCCCCTCGGGAGTTCTGGGTACTATGGCTACACCTTC.

Written as DNA, the CDR3 is TGTGCCAGTAGAATCGTCCCGAGCTCCTACGAGCAGTACTTC. Protein sequence: CASRIVPSSYEQYF. The V and J genes are TRBV19 and TRBJ2-7, with D uncertain. Per the germline V gene, CDR1 is LNHDA and CDR2 is SQIVND (reference sequence). Trimming cost V 6 bases and J 0 bases, with 12 bases left between them. The CDR3 is made up of 14 amino acids. Supplemented by reference TRBV19 and TRBJ2-7, the full variable domain reads DGGITQSPKYLFRKEGQNVTLSCEQNLNHDAMYWYRQDPGQGLRLIYYSQIVNDFQKGDIAEGYSVSREKKESFPLTVTSAQKNPTAFYLCASRIVPSSYEQYFGPGTRLTVT.

In DNA form, the CDR3 reads TGTGCCAGCAGCCTAGAGACCCAGTACTTC. This encodes CASSLETQYF. The genes are TRBV7-9 and TRBJ2-5; D uncertain. The V and J ends lost 5 bases and 4 bases respectively, with 2 bases between them. There are 10 residues in the CDR3. CDR1 and CDR2 from the germline V gene are SEHNR and FQNEAQ (reference sequence).

The rearrangement links TRBV13 to TRBJ2-3; 9 bases match TRBD1. The J segment lost 4 bases and the V segment lost 4 bases, leaving 12 bases of the junction unmatched. CDR3 length: 17 residues. Per the germline V gene, CDR1 is PRHDT and CDR2 is FYEKMQ (reference sequence). CDR3 protein: CASSSRTGTGLSDTQYF. The DNA of the CDR3 is TGTGCCAGCAGCTCCCGAACCGGGACAGGGTTATCAGATACGCAGTATTTT.

The chain combines TRBV5-1 with TRBJ2-1; D gene uncertain. Trimming took 0 bases from V and 1 from J, leaving 8 bases between them. The CDR3 has 15 residues. In germline, CDR1 is SGHRS, CDR2 YFSETQ. The CDR3 DNA sequence: TGCGCCAGCAGCTTGGGACGGGTTTCCTACAATGAGCAGTTCTTC. Residues: CASSLGRVSYNEQFF.

The J gene is TRBJ1-1, the V gene TRBV28, with D possibly being TRBD1 (6 bases). The CDR3 is 15 residues long. Looked up from germline, CDR1 is MDHEN and CDR2 is SYDVKM. The V gene lost 3 bases and the J gene lost 1 base, with 12 bases spanning the gap. The CDR3 reads CASSFPTRGNTEAFF. DNA of the CDR3: TGTGCCAGCAGTTTCCCTACCAGGGGGAACACTGAAGCTTTCTTT.

The chain employs TRBV7-9 and TRBJ2-3; no clear D. CDR3 size: 14 residues. Germline-derived CDR1 and CDR2 are SEHNR and FQNEAQ (reference sequence). Trimming removed 5 bases at V and 2 bases at J, with 11 bases between. The CDR3: CASSTITYTDTQYF. Written as DNA, the CDR3 is TGTGCCAGCAGCACCATAACCTACACAGATACGCAGTATTTT. Based on the CDR3 plus reference TRBV7-9 and TRBJ2-3, the full variable domain is DTGVSQNPRHKITKRGQNVTFRCDPISEHNRLYWYRQTLGQGPEFLTYFQNEAQLEKSRLLSDRFSAERPKGSFSTLEIQRTEQGDSAMYLCASSTITYTDTQYFGPGTRLTVL.

This sequence joins TRBV4-2 and TRBJ1-1; D is possibly TRBD1 (6 bases). The V gene's germline CDR1 is LGHNA and CDR2 YNFKEQ. V shed 0 bases and J shed 3 bases, with 14 bases lying between them. This CDR3 is 16 amino acids long. The CDR3 sequence is CASSQDKRGADTEAFF. For the CDR3, the DNA is TGTGCCAGCAGCCAAGATAAGCGGGGGGCGGACACTGAAGCTTTCTTT.

The chain combines TRBV7-9 with TRBJ2-3; TRBD2 matches 10 bases. The germline CDR1 and CDR2 sequences are SEHNR and FQNEAQ (reference sequence). Unmatched junction bases numbered 5, after V lost 4 bases and J lost 4 bases. This CDR3 spans 15 amino acids. CDR3 bases: TGTGCCAGCAGCTCCGAGCGGGAGGGGGCAGATACGCAGTATTTT. It specifies CASSSEREGADTQYF.